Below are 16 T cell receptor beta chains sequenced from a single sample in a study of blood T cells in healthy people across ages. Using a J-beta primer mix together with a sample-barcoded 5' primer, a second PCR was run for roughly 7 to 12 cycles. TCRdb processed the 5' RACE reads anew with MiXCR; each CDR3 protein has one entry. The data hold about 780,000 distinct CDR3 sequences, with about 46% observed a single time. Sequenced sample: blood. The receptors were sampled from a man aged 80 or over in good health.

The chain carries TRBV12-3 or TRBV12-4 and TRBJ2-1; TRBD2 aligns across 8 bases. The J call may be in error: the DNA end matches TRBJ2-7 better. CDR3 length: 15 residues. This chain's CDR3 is CASSGTGTSYNEQYF. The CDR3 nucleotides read TGTGCCAGCAGTGGGACCGGGACTAGTTACAATGAGCAGTACTTC.

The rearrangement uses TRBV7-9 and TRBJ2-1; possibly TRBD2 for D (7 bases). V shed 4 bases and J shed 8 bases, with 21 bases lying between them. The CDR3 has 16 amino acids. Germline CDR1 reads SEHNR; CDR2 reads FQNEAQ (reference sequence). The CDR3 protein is CASSSFVGGPSDEQFF. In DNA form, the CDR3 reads TGTGCCAGCAGCTCGTTTGTGGGGGGGCCGTCCGATGAGCAGTTCTTC.

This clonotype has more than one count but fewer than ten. CDR3 loop: CASSVDRAYGYTF. In nucleotides, the CDR3 is TGCGCCAGCAGCGTGGACAGGGCTTATGGCTACACCTTC. The V gene is TRBV5-1, the J gene TRBJ1-2, with 8 bases identical to TRBD1. The ends lost 4 bases at V and 5 bases at J; junction bases unmatched: 4. Germline V gene data show CDR1 as SGHRS and CDR2 as YFSETQ. The CDR3 loop spans 13 amino acids.

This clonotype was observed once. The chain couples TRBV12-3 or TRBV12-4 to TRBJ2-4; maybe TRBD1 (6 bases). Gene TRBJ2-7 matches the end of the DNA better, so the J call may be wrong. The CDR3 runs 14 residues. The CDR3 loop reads CASSLDRSRGEQYF. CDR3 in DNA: TGTGCCAGCAGTTTAGACCGCAGCAGGGGCGAGCAGTACTTC.

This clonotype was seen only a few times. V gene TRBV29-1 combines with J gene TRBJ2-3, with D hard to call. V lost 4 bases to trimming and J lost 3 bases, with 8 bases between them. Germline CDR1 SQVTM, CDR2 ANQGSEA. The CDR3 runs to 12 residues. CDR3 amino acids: CSVGTATDTQYF. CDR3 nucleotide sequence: TGCAGCGTTGGAACAGCTACAGATACGCAGTATTTT.

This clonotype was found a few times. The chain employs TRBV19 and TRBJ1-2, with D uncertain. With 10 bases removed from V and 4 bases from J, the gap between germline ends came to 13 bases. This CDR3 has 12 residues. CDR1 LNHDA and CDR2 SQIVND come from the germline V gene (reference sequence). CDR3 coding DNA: TGTGCCACCCGGGTGGCAGGCTATGGCTACACCTTC. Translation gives CATRVAGYGYTF.

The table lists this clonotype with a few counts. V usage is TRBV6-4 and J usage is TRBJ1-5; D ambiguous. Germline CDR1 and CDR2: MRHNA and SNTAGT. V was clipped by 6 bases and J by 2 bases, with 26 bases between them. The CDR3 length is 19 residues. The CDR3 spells CASSDPPQYVTYGNQPQHF. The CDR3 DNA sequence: TGTGCCAGCAGCGACCCTCCCCAATACGTGACATACGGCAATCAGCCCCAGCATTTT.

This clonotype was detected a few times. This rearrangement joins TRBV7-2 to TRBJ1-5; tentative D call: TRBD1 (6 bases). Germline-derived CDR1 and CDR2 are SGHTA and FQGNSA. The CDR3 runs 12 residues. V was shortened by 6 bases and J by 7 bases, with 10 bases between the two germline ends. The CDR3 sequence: CASSLRGQPQHF. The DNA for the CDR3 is TGTGCCAGCAGTCTCAGGGGACAGCCCCAGCATTTT.

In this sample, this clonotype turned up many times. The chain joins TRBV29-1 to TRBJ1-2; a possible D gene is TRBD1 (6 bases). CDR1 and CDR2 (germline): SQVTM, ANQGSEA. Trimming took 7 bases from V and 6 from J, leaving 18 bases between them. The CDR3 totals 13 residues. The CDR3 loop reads CSAEGEFGNGYTF. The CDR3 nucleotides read TGCAGCGCCGAGGGGGAGTTCGGAAATGGCTACACCTTC.

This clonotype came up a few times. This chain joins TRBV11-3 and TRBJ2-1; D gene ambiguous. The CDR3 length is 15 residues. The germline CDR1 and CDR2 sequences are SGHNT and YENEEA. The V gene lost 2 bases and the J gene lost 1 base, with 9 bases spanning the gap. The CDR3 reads CASSLMKLSYNEQFF. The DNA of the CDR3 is TGTGCCAGCAGCTTAATGAAGCTATCCTACAATGAGCAGTTCTTC.

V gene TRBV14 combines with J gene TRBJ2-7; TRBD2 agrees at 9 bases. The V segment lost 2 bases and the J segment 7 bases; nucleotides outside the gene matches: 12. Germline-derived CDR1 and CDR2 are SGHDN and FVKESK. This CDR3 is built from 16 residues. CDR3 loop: CASSQSVSGRRNEQYF. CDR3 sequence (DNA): TGTGCCAGCAGCCAATCGGTTAGCGGGAGACGCAATGAGCAGTACTTC. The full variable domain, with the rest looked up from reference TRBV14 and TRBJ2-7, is EAGVTQFPSHSVIEKGQTVTLRCDPISGHDNLYWYRRVMGKEIKFLLHFVKESKQDESGMPNNRFLAERTGGTYSTLKVQPAELEDSGVYFCASSQSVSGRRNEQYFGPGTRLTVT.

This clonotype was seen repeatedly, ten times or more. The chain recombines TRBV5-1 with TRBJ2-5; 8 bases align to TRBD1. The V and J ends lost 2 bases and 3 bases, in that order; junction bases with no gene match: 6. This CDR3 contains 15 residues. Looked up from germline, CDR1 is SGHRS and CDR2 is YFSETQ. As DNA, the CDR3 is TGCGCCAGCAGCTTAGGACAGGGTACTGAAGAGACCCAGTACTTC. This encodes CASSLGQGTEETQYF. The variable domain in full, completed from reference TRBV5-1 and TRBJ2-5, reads KAGVTQTPRYLIKTRGQQVTLSCSPISGHRSVSWYQQTPGQGLQFLFEYFSETQRNKGNFPGRFSGRQFSNSRSEMNVSTLELGDSALYLCASSLGQGTEETQYFGPGTRLLVL.

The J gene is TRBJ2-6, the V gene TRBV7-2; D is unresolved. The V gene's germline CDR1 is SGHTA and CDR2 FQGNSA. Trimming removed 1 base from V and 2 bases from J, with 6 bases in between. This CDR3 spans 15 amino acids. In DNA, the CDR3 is TGTGCCAGCAGCTTAGGCTGGGCTGGGGCCAACGTCCTGACTTTC. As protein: CASSLGWAGANVLTF.

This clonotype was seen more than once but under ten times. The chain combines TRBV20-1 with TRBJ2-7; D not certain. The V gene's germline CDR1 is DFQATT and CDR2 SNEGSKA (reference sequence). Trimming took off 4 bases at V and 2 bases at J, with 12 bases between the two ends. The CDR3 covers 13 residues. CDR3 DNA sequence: TGCAGTGCTAAGAACCCGGGCACCTACGAGCAGTACTTC. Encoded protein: CSAKNPGTYEQYF.

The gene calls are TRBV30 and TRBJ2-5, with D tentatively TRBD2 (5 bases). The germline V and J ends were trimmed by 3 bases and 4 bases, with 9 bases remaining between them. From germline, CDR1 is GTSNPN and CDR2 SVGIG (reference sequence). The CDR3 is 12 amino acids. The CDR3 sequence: CAWRREGETQYF. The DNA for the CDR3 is TGTGCCTGGAGAAGAGAGGGAGAGACCCAGTACTTC.

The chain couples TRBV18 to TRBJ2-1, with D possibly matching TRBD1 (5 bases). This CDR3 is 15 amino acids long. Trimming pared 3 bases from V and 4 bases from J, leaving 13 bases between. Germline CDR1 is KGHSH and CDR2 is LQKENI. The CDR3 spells CASSPDDGAYNEQFF. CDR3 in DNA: TGTGCCAGCTCACCGGACGATGGGGCGTACAATGAGCAGTTCTTC.